This T cell receptor beta chain comes out of a study of neurological immune-mediated disorders. Study findings and constraints: TCR clonal expansion peaked in HTLV-1-associated myelopathy patients and was lowest in multiple sclerosis patients. None of the CDR3 amino acid sequences of expanded clones recurred across subjects, suggesting private repertoires in all groups.

V was clipped by 3 bases and J by 4 bases; unmatched bases: 8. CDR3 size: 16 residues. This clonotype was counted many times. Its antigen is still unknown. Time point meaning: technical triplicate 2. Each CDR3 protein is one row after TCRdb ran MiXCR on the 5' RACE reads. The sample records roughly 61,000 distinct CDR3 sequences, 24% being singletons. The V and J genes are TRBV12-3 or TRBV12-4 and TRBJ2-4; TRBD1 aligns across 8 bases. Sample: PBMCs. This TCR derives from a man aged 60 to 75 with HTLV-1-associated myelopathy (HAM/TSP). The CDR3 here is CASSFTPGQVKNIQYF. In DNA, the CDR3 is TGTGCCAGCAGTTTTACCCCGGGACAGGTTAAAAACATTCAGTACTTC.